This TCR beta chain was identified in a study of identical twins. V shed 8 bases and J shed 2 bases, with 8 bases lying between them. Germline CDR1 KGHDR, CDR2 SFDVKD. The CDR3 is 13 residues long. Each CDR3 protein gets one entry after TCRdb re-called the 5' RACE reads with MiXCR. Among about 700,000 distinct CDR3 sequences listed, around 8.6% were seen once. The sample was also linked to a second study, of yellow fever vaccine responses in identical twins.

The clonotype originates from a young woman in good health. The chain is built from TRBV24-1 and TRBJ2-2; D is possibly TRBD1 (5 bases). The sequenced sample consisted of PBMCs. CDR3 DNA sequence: TGTGCCACCATCGGACAAAACACCGGGGAGCTGTTTTTT. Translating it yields CATIGQNTGELFF.